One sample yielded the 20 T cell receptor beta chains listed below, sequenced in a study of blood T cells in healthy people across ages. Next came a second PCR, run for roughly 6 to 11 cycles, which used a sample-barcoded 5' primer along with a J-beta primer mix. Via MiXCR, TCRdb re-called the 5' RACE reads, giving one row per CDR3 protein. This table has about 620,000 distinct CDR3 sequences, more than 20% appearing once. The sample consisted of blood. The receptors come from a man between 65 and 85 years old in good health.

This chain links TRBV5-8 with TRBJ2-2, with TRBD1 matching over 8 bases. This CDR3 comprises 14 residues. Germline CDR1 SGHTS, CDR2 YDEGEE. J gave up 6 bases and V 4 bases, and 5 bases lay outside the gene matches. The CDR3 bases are TGTGCCAGCAGCCTCTCAGGGGGCCCCGGGGAGCTGTTTTTT. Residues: CASSLSGGPGELFF.

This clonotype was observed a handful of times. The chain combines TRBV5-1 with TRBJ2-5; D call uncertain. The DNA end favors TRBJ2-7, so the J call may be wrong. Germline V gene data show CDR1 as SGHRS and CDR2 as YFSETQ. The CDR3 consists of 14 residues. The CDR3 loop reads CASSLGGFNYEQYF. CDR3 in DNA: TGCGCCAGCAGCTTGGGAGGTTTCAACTACGAGCAGTACTTC.

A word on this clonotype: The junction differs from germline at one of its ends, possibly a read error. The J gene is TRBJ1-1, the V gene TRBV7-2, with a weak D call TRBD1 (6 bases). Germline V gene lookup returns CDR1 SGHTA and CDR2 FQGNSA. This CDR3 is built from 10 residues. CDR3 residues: CASSLRDTHF. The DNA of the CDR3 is TGTGCCAGCAGCCTACGGGACACTCACTTT. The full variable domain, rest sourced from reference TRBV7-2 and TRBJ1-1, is GAGVSQSPSNKVTEKGKDVELRCDPISGHTALYWYRQSLGQGLEFLIYFQGNSAPDKSGLPSDRFSAERTGGSVSTLTIQRTQQEDSAVYLCASSLRDTHFGQGTRLTVV.

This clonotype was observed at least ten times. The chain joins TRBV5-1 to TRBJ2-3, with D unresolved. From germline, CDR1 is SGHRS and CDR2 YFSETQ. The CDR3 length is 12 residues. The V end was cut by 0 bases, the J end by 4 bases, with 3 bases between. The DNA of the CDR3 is TGCGCCAGCAGCTTGGTGGCAGATACGCAGTATTTT. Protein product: CASSLVADTQYF.

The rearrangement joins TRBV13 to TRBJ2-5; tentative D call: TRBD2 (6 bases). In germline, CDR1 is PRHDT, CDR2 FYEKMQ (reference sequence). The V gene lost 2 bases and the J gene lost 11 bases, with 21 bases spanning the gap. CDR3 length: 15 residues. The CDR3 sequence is CASSLYPGVDNEQYF. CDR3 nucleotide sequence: TGTGCCAGCAGCTTATATCCGGGAGTGGACAATGAGCAGTACTTC.

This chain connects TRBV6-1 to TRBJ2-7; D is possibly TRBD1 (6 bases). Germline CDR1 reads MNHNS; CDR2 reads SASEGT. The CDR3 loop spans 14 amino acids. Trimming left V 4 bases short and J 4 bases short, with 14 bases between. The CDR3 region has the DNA TGTGCCAGCAGTGGAATCAGGGGTGGTTACGAGCAGTACGTC. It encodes CASSGIRGGYEQYV.

This CDR3 is CSARRLGRDRGLNEQFF. CDR3 bases: TGCAGTGCCCGCCGCCTGGGGCGGGACAGGGGGCTTAATGAGCAGTTCTTC. The chain couples TRBV20-1 to TRBJ2-1; the match to TRBD1 covers 12 bases. Unmatched junction bases numbered 16, after V lost 6 bases and J lost 7 bases. Germline V gives CDR1 DFQATT, CDR2 SNEGSKA (reference sequence). CDR3 size: 17 residues.

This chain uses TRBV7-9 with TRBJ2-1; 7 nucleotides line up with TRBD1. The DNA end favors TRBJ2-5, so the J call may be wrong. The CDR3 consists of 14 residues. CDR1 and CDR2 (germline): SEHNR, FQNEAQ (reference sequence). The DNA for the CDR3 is TGTGCCAGCAGCCCCCGGACAGGATCAGAGACCCAGTACTTC. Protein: CASSPRTGSETQYF.

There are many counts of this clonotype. CDR3 DNA: TGTGCCACCGGGCAGGGGAATTCACCCCTCCACTTT. Residues: CATGQGNSPLHF. V and J are TRBV10-3 and TRBJ1-6; the D gene is possibly TRBD1 (6 bases). The length of the CDR3 is 12 residues. The germline V and J ends were trimmed by 10 bases and 7 bases, with 11 bases remaining between them. Germline loops: CDR1 ENHRY, CDR2 SYGVKD.

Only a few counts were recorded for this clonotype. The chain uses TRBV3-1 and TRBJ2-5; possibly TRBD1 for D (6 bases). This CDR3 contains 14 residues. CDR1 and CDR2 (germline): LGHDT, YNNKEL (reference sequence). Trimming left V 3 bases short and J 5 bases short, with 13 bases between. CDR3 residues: CASSQDDRPETQYF. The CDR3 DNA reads TGTGCCAGCAGCCAGGACGACAGGCCTGAGACCCAGTACTTC.

The CDR3 coding sequence is TGTGCCAGCAGTAGAGGACAGGGGGCGGTGAATGAGCAGTTCTTC. Protein product: CASSRGQGAVNEQFF. This chain joins TRBV28 and TRBJ2-5, with 11 bases identical to TRBD1. The closer fit of TRBJ2-1 to the DNA end suggests the J call may be wrong. Germline V gives CDR1 MDHEN, CDR2 SYDVKM. The CDR3 loop spans 15 amino acids.

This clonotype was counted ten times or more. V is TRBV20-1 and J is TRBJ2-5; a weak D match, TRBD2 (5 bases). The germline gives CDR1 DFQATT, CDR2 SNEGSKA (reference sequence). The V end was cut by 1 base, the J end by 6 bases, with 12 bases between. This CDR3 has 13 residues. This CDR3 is CSARVSARQTQYF. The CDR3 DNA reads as TGCAGTGCTAGAGTTAGCGCCCGCCAGACCCAGTACTTC.

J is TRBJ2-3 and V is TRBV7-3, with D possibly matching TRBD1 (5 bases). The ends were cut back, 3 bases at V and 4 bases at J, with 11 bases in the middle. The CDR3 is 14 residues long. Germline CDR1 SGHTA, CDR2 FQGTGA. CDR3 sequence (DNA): TGTGCCAGCAGCTTTGACAGAAATGCAGATACGCAGTATTTT. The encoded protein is CASSFDRNADTQYF.

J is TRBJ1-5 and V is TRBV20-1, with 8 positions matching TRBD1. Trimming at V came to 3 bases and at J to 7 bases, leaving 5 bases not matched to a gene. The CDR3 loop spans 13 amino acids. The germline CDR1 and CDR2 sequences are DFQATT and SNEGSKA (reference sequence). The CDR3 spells CSASAGGAQPQHF. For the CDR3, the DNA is TGCAGTGCTAGTGCAGGGGGCGCCCAGCCCCAGCATTTT.

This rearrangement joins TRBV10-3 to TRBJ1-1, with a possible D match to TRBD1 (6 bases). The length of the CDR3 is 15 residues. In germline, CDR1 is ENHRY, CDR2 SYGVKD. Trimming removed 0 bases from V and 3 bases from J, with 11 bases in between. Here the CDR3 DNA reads TGTGCCATCAGTGAGTCTCCAGGGGTGGACACTGAAGCTTTCTTT. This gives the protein CAISESPGVDTEAFF.

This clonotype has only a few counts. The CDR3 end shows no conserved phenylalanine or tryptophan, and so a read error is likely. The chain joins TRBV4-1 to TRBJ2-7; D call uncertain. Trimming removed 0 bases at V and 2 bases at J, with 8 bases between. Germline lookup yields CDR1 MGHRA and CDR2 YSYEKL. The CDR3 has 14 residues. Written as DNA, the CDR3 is TGCGCCAGCAGCCAAGACCCAGTTCCCTACGAGCAGTACCTC. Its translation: CASSQDPVPYEQYL.

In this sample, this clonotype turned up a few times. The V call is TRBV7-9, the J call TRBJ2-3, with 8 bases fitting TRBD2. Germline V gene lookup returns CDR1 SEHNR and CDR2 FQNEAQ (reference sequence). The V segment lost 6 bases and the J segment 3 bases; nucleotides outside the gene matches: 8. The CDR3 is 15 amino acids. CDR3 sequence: CASSSRGTRTDTQYF. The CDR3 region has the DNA TGTGCCAGCAGTTCTAGGGGGACTAGGACAGATACGCAGTATTTT.

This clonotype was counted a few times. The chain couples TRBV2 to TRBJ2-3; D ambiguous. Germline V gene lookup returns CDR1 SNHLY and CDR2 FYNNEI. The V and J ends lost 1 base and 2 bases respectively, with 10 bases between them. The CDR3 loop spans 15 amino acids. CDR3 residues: CASSEVQSNTDTQYF. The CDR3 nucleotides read TGTGCCAGCAGTGAAGTACAGAGCAACACAGATACGCAGTATTTT.

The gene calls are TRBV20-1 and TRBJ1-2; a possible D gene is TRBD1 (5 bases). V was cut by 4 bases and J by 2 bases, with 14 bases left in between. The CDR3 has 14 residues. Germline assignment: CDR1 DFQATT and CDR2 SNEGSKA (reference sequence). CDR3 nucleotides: TGCAGTGCTAACCCGGGACTGCGAAACTATGGCTACACCTTC. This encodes CSANPGLRNYGYTF.

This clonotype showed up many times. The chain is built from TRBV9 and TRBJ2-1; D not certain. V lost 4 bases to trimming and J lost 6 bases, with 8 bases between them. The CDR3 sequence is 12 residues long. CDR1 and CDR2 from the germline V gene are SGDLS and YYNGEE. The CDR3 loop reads CASSPSPNEQFF. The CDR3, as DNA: TGTGCCAGCAGCCCGTCTCCCAATGAGCAGTTCTTC.